Reported below is one T cell receptor beta chain. These data come from a study of blood T cell repertoires in COVID-19. Clinical history reported by participants formed the basis on which cohorts were assigned. Symptom resolution, clearance, or two negative PCRs marked donors in Cohort 3 as recovered. CDR1 and CDR2 from the germline V gene are KGHDR and SFDVKD. The V and J ends lost 4 bases and 3 bases, in that order; junction bases with no gene match: 6. This CDR3 region has 16 residues. Sequencing was performed with immunoSEQ multiplex PCR; in TCRdb, only in-frame clones are kept and a portion is missing. The table records fewer than 300,000 clones, around 84% of them present only once.

What was sequenced was PBMCs or T cells enriched from blood (not recorded which). This sequence joins TRBV24-1 and TRBJ2-1; 9 bases line up with TRBD1. The TCR was taken from a woman aged 50 to 60 who had recovered from COVID-19. The CDR3 sequence is CATSDPGQGHYNEQFF. The DNA for the CDR3 is TGTGCCACCAGTGACCCGGGACAGGGCCACTACAATGAGCAGTTCTTC.